These 21 T cell receptor beta chains share one sample of origin, sequenced in a study of T-cell memory formation after mild COVID-19. TCRdb independently ran MiXCR on the 5' RACE reads; one entry per CDR3 protein. Of fewer than 650,000 distinct CDR3 sequences in the sample, 17% are singletons; the top ten hold about 7.4%. The specimen was PBMCs or a T cell subset sorted from them (not recorded which). The receptors here all came from an adult woman who had mild COVID-19 (a few samples of this study predate the infection). Cell type and time point are not known.

The rearrangement joins TRBV15 to TRBJ1-4; D gene ambiguous. Looked up from germline, CDR1 is LNHNV and CDR2 is YYDKDF (reference sequence). This CDR3 has 15 residues. V gave up 0 bases and J gave up 0 bases, with 5 bases separating them. The CDR3 reads CATSREPATNEKLFF. The CDR3 DNA reads TGTGCCACCAGCAGAGAACCGGCAACTAATGAAAAACTGTTTTTT.

The CDR3 nucleotides are TGTGCCATCAGTGAGCCTGACTTAGCCCCCTTCCAAGAGACCCAGTACTTC. Amino acid sequence: CAISEPDLAPFQETQYF. The genes are TRBV10-3 and TRBJ2-5; no clear D. Trimming pared 2 bases from V and 1 base from J, leaving 17 bases between. The CDR3 contains 17 residues. CDR1 ENHRY and CDR2 SYGVKD come from the germline V gene.

V is TRBV12-3 or TRBV12-4 and J is TRBJ1-5; perhaps TRBD1 as D (6 bases). The CDR3 contains 12 residues. V was clipped by 3 bases and J by 9 bases, with 9 bases between them. This CDR3 reads CASSLQTGPQHF. The CDR3, as DNA: TGTGCCAGCAGTTTGCAGACAGGGCCCCAGCATTTT.

In this sample, this clonotype turned up a few times. The chain joins TRBV7-8 to TRBJ2-4; 9 bases match TRBD1. V was pared by 0 bases and J by 3 bases, with 9 bases of the junction left unmatched. Per germline, CDR1 SGHVS and CDR2 FQNEAQ. The CDR3 sequence is 18 residues long. CDR3 sequence (DNA): TGTGCCAGCAGCTTAGCGCGGACAGGGGTGTTTGGCAAAAACATTCAGTACTTC. It encodes CASSLARTGVFGKNIQYF. Drawing the rest from reference TRBV7-8 and TRBJ2-4, the complete variable domain is GAGVSQSPRYKVAKRGQDVALRCDPISGHVSLFWYQQALGQGPEFLTYFQNEAQLDKSGLPSDRFFAERPEGSVSTLKIQRTQQEDSAVYLCASSLARTGVFGKNIQYFGAGTRLSVL.

The table lists this clonotype with a few counts. This rearrangement joins TRBV2 to TRBJ2-7; weak D call: TRBD2 (6 bases). The germline gives CDR1 SNHLY, CDR2 FYNNEI. Deletions cut 4 bases from V and 0 bases from J, with 13 bases between. This CDR3 has 15 amino acids. The CDR3 DNA reads TGTGCCAGCAGTGTTGGCAGACTAGTCTCCTACGAGCAGTACTTC. Amino acid sequence: CASSVGRLVSYEQYF.

This clonotype has just a few counts. The V gene is TRBV12-3 or TRBV12-4, the J gene TRBJ1-1, with D perhaps TRBD1 (5 bases). The V end lost 7 bases, the J end lost 4 bases, and 19 bases lay between the germline ends. This CDR3 region has 15 residues. The chain's CDR3 is CASTHRRRLSTEAFF. The CDR3 region has the DNA TGTGCCAGCACCCACAGGAGGCGGCTGAGCACTGAAGCTTTCTTT.

The rearrangement links TRBV27 to TRBJ1-6; no definite D call. The CDR3 is made up of 13 amino acids. Looked up from germline, CDR1 is MNHEY and CDR2 is SMNVEV (reference sequence). V dropped 5 bases and J dropped 9 bases, with 11 bases sitting between them. The CDR3 protein is CASSEGMGSPLHF. The CDR3 region has the DNA TGTGCCAGCAGTGAGGGTATGGGTTCACCCCTCCACTTT.

This chain connects TRBV2 to TRBJ2-7, with TRBD2 matching over 7 bases. Germline CDR1 and CDR2: SNHLY and FYNNEI. The CDR3 sequence is 14 residues long. V lost 4 bases to trimming and J lost 3 bases; unmatched junction nucleotides: 6. The CDR3 protein is CASSGDYPLYEQYF. DNA of the CDR3: TGTGCCAGCAGTGGGGACTACCCCCTCTACGAGCAGTACTTC.

This chain connects TRBV5-1 to TRBJ2-7; TRBD1 matches 8 bases. Unmatched junction bases numbered 6, after V lost 2 bases and J lost 5 bases. The CDR3 is 14 residues long. CDR1 is SGHRS and CDR2 is YFSETQ in the germline V gene. The CDR3 sequence is CASSLGQGRNEQYF. CDR3 sequence (DNA): TGCGCCAGCAGCTTAGGACAGGGCAGGAACGAGCAGTACTTC.

The V call is TRBV7-2, the J call TRBJ1-4; possible D gene TRBD1, 6 bases. CDR1 and CDR2 (germline): SGHTA, FQGNSA. This CDR3 is built from 15 residues. Deletions cut 1 base from V and 10 bases from J, with 16 bases between. The CDR3 sequence is CASSLELGTGAKLFF. The DNA for the CDR3 is TGTGCCAGCAGCTTAGAACTCGGGACGGGGGCAAAACTGTTTTTT.

This rearrangement joins TRBV5-1 to TRBJ1-1; 8 positions agree with TRBD1. Germline assignment: CDR1 SGHRS and CDR2 YFSETQ. The CDR3 spans 15 residues. Trimming took 3 bases from V and 4 from J; bases not matched to a gene: 8. The CDR3 DNA reads as TGCGCCAGCAGCTCTCGGACAGGGACAGGCACTGAAGCTTTCTTT. Protein sequence: CASSSRTGTGTEAFF. The full variable domain, completed using reference TRBV5-1 and TRBJ1-1, is KAGVTQTPRYLIKTRGQQVTLSCSPISGHRSVSWYQQTPGQGLQFLFEYFSETQRNKGNFPGRFSGRQFSNSRSEMNVSTLELGDSALYLCASSSRTGTGTEAFFGQGTRLTVV.

This clonotype was seen more than once but under ten times. The CDR3, as DNA: TGTGCCACCAGTGAGCTGTCCGGGATTGGGGTAGGGGAGACCCAGTACTTC. Translation gives CATSELSGIGVGETQYF. The gene calls are TRBV24-1 and TRBJ2-5, with D perhaps matching TRBD2 (5 bases). Germline V CDR1 and CDR2: KGHDR, SFDVKD. Trimming removed 4 bases at V and 5 bases at J, with 22 bases between. The CDR3 is 17 amino acids.

This clonotype came up a few times. This chain uses TRBV9 with TRBJ2-2; D is unclear. This CDR3 is built from 14 residues. V was cut by 3 bases and J by 3 bases, with 9 bases left in between. Germline assignment: CDR1 SGDLS and CDR2 YYNGEE. CDR3 sequence: CASSAPLDTGELFF. CDR3 in DNA: TGTGCCAGCAGCGCCCCTTTGGACACCGGGGAGCTGTTTTTT.

This clonotype has only a few counts. The chain combines TRBV7-2 with TRBJ2-5, with 8 bases fitting TRBD1. The trim removed 1 base at V and 7 bases at J, leaving 11 bases unmatched. Germline values: CDR1 SGHTA, CDR2 FQGNSA. The CDR3 contains 16 residues. As DNA, the CDR3 is TGTGCCAGCAGCTTAGTGGCTAGCGCACAGGGGGGGACCCAGTACTTC. As protein: CASSLVASAQGGTQYF.

This clonotype was seen a few times. The chain combines TRBV4-3 with TRBJ1-6, with D perhaps TRBD1 (6 bases). The germline V gene encodes CDR1 LGHNA and CDR2 YSLEER. V lost 3 bases and J lost 7, with 13 bases in between. The CDR3 totals 15 residues. The CDR3 nucleotides are TGCGCCAGCAGCCACTTGGACAGCAGAAATTCACCCCTCCACTTT. Amino acid sequence: CASSHLDSRNSPLHF.

The CDR3 loop is CASSPRSSLNEQFF. As DNA, the CDR3 is TGTGCCAGCAGCCCCCGCTCGAGCCTCAATGAGCAGTTCTTC. The chain employs TRBV9 and TRBJ2-1; the D is unclear. V lost 4 bases and J 6 bases, leaving 14 bases between the germline ends. There are 14 residues in the CDR3. Germline CDR1 SGDLS, CDR2 YYNGEE.

This chain connects TRBV19 to TRBJ1-5; possibly TRBD1 for D (6 bases). Trimming took off 3 bases at V and 12 bases at J, with 21 bases between the two ends. There are 15 residues in the CDR3. Germline V gene data show CDR1 as LNHDA and CDR2 as SQIVND (reference sequence). The DNA for the CDR3 is TGTGCCAGTAGTATTACAGGGCGGTCTATCGGTAACCAGCATTTT. It translates to CASSITGRSIGNQHF. Complete variable domain (other parts from reference TRBV19 and TRBJ1-5): DGGITQSPKYLFRKEGQNVTLSCEQNLNHDAMYWYRQDPGQGLRLIYYSQIVNDFQKGDIAEGYSVSREKKESFPLTVTSAQKNPTAFYLCASSITGRSIGNQHFGDGTRLSIL.

DNA for the CDR3: TGTGCCAGCAGCTGGGGAAAGGGTTACACTGAAGCTTTCTTT. It encodes CASSWGKGYTEAFF. The chain uses TRBV3-1 and TRBJ1-1, with no clear D. Germline V lookup: CDR1 LGHDT, CDR2 YNNKEL (reference sequence). The length of the CDR3 is 14 residues. Trimming left V 5 bases short and J 3 bases short, with 13 bases between.

This clonotype was found a few times. The chain carries TRBV4-3 and TRBJ2-7, with TRBD2 identical over 10 bases. Germline V lookup: CDR1 LGHNA, CDR2 YSLEER. V lost 2 bases and J lost 6; bases outside the gene matches: 4. The CDR3 is made up of 14 amino acids. This CDR3 reads CASSQRAGGGEQYF. In nucleotides, the CDR3 is TGCGCCAGCAGCCAAAGAGCGGGAGGGGGCGAGCAGTACTTC.

V gene TRBV12-3 or TRBV12-4 combines with J gene TRBJ1-2, with no clear D. The CDR3 has 13 residues. Trimming shortened V by 8 bases and J by 4 bases, and 14 bases separated the two germline ends. CDR3 DNA: TGTGCCAGCGTGGTAGGGTTCGGCTATGGCTACACCTTC. It specifies CASVVGFGYGYTF.

The sample holds a few counts of this clonotype. V and J are TRBV4-1 and TRBJ1-1; D might be TRBD1 (6 bases). V shed 1 base and J shed 2 bases, with 8 bases lying between them. Looked up from germline, CDR1 is MGHRA and CDR2 is YSYEKL. CDR3 length: 14 residues. The CDR3 DNA reads TGCGCCAGCAGCCAAGGACAGGATAACACTGAAGCTTTCTTT. Translation gives CASSQGQDNTEAFF.